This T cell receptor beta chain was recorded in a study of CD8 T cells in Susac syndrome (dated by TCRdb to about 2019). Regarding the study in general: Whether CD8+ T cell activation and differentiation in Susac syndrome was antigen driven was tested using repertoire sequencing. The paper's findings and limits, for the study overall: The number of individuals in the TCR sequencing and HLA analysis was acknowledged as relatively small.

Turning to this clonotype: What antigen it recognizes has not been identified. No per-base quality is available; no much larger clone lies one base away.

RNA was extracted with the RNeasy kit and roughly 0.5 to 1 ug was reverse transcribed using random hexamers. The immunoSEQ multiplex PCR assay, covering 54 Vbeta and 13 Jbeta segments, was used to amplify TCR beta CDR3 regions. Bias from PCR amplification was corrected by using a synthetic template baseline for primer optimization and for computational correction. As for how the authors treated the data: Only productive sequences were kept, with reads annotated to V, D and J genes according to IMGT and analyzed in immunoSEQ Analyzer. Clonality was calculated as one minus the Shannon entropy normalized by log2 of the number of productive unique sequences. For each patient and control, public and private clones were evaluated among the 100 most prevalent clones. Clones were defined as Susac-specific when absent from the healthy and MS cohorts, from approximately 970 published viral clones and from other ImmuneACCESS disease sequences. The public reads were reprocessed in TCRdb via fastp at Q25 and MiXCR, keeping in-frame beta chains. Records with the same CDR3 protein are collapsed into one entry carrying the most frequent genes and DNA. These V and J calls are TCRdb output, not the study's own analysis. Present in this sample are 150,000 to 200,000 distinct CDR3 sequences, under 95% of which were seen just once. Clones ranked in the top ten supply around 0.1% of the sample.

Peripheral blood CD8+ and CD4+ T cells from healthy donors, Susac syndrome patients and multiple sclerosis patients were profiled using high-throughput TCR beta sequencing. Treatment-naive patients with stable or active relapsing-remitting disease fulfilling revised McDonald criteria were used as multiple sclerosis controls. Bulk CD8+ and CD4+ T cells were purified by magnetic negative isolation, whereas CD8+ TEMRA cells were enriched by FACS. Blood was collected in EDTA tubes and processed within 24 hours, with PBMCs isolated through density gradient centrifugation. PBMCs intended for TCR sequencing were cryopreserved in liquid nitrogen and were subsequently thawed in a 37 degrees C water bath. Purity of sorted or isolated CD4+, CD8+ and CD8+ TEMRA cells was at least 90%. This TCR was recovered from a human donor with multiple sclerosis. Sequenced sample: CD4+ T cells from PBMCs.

The nucleotides are TGTGCCAGCAGCTCCCTCGGGGCAGCCAGAGCTGGCTACACCTTC. This codes for CASSSLGAARAGYTF. The chain couples TRBV7-6 to TRBJ1-2, and perhaps TRBD1 as D gene, on 5 matching bases. Including the terminal cysteine and phenylalanine, the CDR3 comprises 15 residues. Only the CDR3 part of the read is kept: 45 bases, read in frame from the first base. V is shortened by 4 bases, J by 7 bases, and the region joining them spans 19 bases. From a lookup of the germline V gene, CDR1 and CDR2 are SGHVS and FNYEAQ.